A selection of T cell receptor beta chains follows, all from one sample in a study of response to subunit inactivated influenza vaccine. Using its own MiXCR run on the RT-PCR reads, TCRdb lists one record per CDR3 protein. This sample yields 400,000 to 650,000 distinct CDR3 sequences, of which approximately 7.3% are seen a single time; around 13% belongs to the top ten. Source: PBMCs from blood, taken less than 30 months after vaccination. All receptors come from a man aged 50 to 69 who received an inactivated influenza vaccine. CDR3s include the opening cysteine and the closing phenylalanine or tryptophan.

v_gene	j_gene	len	CDR3aa
TRBV5-1	TRBJ2-5	15	CASSSIGQDGETQYF
TRBV29-1	TRBJ2-1	13	CSVSGLAVNEQFF
TRBV20-1	TRBJ1-5	13	CSARTHGDQPQHF
TRBV4-1	TRBJ2-7	15	CASSPRTGGSSEQYF
TRBV12-3/TRBV12-4	TRBJ1-5	15	CASSFVGGRNQPQHF
TRBV7-9	TRBJ1-5	15	CASSSGAGSNQPQHF
TRBV20-1	TRBJ1-4	18	CSATLRDGRRGANEKLFF
TRBV5-1	TRBJ2-1	13	CASSGYSYNEQFF
TRBV24-1	TRBJ2-6	15	CATSDLSSGANVLTF
TRBV7-7	TRBJ2-5	17	CASSFGSTEGAGETQYF
TRBV20-1	TRBJ2-2	13	CSARVGTTGELFF
TRBV5-1	TRBJ2-5	16	CASSFSFGQSQETQYF
TRBV18	TRBJ2-6	16	CASSPRIRSGANVLTF
TRBV30	TRBJ2-3	15	CAWSEVGGRGDTQYF
TRBV5-1	TRBJ2-5	19	CASSLDVRASGRDQETQYF
TRBV11-3	TRBJ2-1	12	CASSLRAHEQFF
TRBV27	TRBJ2-7	16	CASSLVFVAGVSEQYF
TRBV9	TRBJ2-1	14	CASSWTSEYNEQFF
TRBV7-8	TRBJ2-7	15	CASSLTSGRADEQYF
TRBV4-3	TRBJ1-2	14	CASSYGTGNYGYTF
TRBV20-1	TRBJ1-1	11	CSGGGATEAFF
TRBV6-4	TRBJ2-2	15	CASSALAGDTGELFF
TRBV29-1	TRBJ2-3	15	CSVEFRGSSTDTQYF
TRBV6-6	TRBJ2-1	13	CASSFRDYNEQFF
TRBV7-2	TRBJ1-3	15	CASSLDRNRGNTIYF
TRBV5-8	TRBJ2-6	17	CASSLVQRFAGANVLTF
TRBV12-3/TRBV12-4	TRBJ2-7	15	CASSWTPGTNYEQYF
TRBV20-1	TRBJ2-1	15	CSARVLGLGNNEQFF
TRBV18	TRBJ1-6	14	CASSISQGNSPLHF
TRBV20-1	TRBJ1-5	15	CSARKEGSGNQPQHF
TRBV6-5	TRBJ1-4	16	CASSYYRTGGNEKLFF
TRBV12-3/TRBV12-4	TRBJ2-7	13	CASRKLAGYEQYF
TRBV6-1	TRBJ2-3	14	CASRDRGLTDTQYF
TRBV9	TRBJ2-1	15	CASSVGLAGGDQQFF
TRBV12-3/TRBV12-4	TRBJ2-2	14	CASSDLSVTGELFF
TRBV20-1	TRBJ2-3	15	CSASATSGLTDTQYF
TRBV10-3	TRBJ2-5	13	CAIKGGREVTQYF
TRBV6-1	TRBJ2-7	16	CASRPRVPTGPHEQYF
TRBV18	TRBJ2-2	13	CASSPGRDGELFF
TRBV29-1	TRBJ2-1	12	CSVRGMSGEQFF
TRBV27	TRBJ2-7	15	CASSLSSGQSYEKYF
TRBV7-2	TRBJ1-6	16	CASSTAPGAYNSPLHF